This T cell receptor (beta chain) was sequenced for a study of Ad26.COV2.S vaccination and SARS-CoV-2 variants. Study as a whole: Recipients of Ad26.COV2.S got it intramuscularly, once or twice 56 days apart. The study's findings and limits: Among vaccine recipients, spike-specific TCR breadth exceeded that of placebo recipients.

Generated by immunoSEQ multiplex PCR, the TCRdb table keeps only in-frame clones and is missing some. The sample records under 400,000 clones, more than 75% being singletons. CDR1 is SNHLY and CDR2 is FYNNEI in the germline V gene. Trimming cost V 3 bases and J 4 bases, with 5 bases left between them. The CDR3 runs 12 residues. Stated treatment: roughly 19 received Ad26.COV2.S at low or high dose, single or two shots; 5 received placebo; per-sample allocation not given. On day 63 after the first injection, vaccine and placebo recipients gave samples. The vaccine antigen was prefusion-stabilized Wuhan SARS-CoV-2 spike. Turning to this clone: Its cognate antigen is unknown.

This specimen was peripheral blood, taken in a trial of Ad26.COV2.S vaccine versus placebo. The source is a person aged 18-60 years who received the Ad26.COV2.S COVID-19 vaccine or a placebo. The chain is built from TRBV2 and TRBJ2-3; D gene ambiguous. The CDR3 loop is CASSDRPDTQYF. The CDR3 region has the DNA TGTGCCAGCAGTGACAGACCAGATACGCAGTATTTT.